A selection of T cell receptor beta chains follows, all from one sample in a study of T cells after yellow fever vaccination. TCRdb called the 5' RACE reads again in MiXCR, with one record for every CDR3 protein. The sample yields approximately 510,000 distinct CDR3 sequences, 21% seen once. Specimen: PBMCs, collected more than 20 days after the first yellow fever vaccination. The receptors stem from a man younger than 30 who received the YFV17D yellow fever vaccine. CDR3s include the opening cysteine and the closing phenylalanine or tryptophan. The order of the fields is V gene, D gene, J gene, clone size, CDR3 DNA, CDR3 protein. A D gene is named only where the DNA matches it firmly. Not every row has a clone size; where given, it reads once, few, many or a size class.

v_gene: TRBV7-8
d_gene: NA
j_gene: TRBJ2-5
abundance: NA
CDR3nt: TGTGCCAGCAGCTGGGGCAGGCGGCTAGCGAAAGAGACCCAGTACTTC
CDR3aa: CASSWGRRLAKETQYF

v_gene: TRBV9
d_gene: NA
j_gene: TRBJ2-7
abundance: NA
CDR3nt: TGTGCCAGCAGCGTAGACTTGGGGTTCGAGCAGTACTTC
CDR3aa: CASSVDLGFEQYF

v_gene: TRBV5-1
d_gene: TRBD1
j_gene: TRBJ2-2
abundance: few
CDR3nt: TGCGCCAGCAGCCAAATGACAGGGGAGGGGGAGCTGTTTTTT
CDR3aa: CASSQMTGEGELFF

v_gene: TRBV5-5
d_gene: NA
j_gene: TRBJ1-1
abundance: NA
CDR3nt: TGTGCCAGCAGCCCCGCTCCCCTCAGAGGGAACACTGAAGCTTTCTTT
CDR3aa: CASSPAPLRGNTEAFF

v_gene: TRBV10-3
d_gene: TRBD1
j_gene: TRBJ1-1
abundance: NA
CDR3nt: TGTGCCATCAGTGGGACAGGGGGCTGGGGCACTGAAGCTTTCTTT
CDR3aa: CAISGTGGWGTEAFF

v_gene: TRBV3-1
d_gene: TRBD1
j_gene: TRBJ1-1
abundance: NA
CDR3nt: TGTGCCAGCAGGTCAGGGGGCCTCGCTGAAGCTTTCTTT
CDR3aa: CASRSGGLAEAFF

v_gene: TRBV5-1
d_gene: NA
j_gene: TRBJ1-1
abundance: few
CDR3nt: TGCGCCAGCAGCTGGACACCATCGAAGGGGAACACTGAAGTTTTCTTT
CDR3aa: CASSWTPSKGNTEVFF

v_gene: TRBV5-1
d_gene: TRBD1
j_gene: TRBJ2-1
abundance: NA
CDR3nt: TGCGCCAGCAGCTTCGGACAGGGTAGGGGTCCTCCCTACAATGAGCAGTTCTTC
CDR3aa: CASSFGQGRGPPYNEQFF

v_gene: TRBV7-9
d_gene: NA
j_gene: TRBJ2-3
abundance: few
CDR3nt: TGTGCCATCTCCTATCCTTACCCGAGCACAGATACGCAGTATTTT
CDR3aa: CAISYPYPSTDTQYF

v_gene: TRBV20-1
d_gene: TRBD2
j_gene: TRBJ2-3
abundance: few
CDR3nt: TGCAGTGCTAGAGTTGGGGGGGGACCCACCGATACGCAGTATTTT
CDR3aa: CSARVGGGPTDTQYF

v_gene: TRBV14
d_gene: NA
j_gene: TRBJ1-1
abundance: NA
CDR3nt: TGTGCCAGCAGCCGCGACAGTGGGGACACTGAAGCTTTCTTT
CDR3aa: CASSRDSGDTEAFF

v_gene: TRBV18
d_gene: NA
j_gene: TRBJ2-3
abundance: NA
CDR3nt: TGTGCCAGCTCACCACGTTCGCAGCCAGATACGCAGTATTTT
CDR3aa: CASSPRSQPDTQYF

v_gene: TRBV5-1
d_gene: NA
j_gene: TRBJ1-1
abundance: few
CDR3nt: TGCGCCAGCAGCTTGGAAGTGAATGCCGATGAAGCTTTCTTT
CDR3aa: CASSLEVNADEAFF

v_gene: TRBV7-9
d_gene: NA
j_gene: TRBJ1-1
abundance: NA
CDR3nt: TGTGCCAGCAGCTTAGATATTTGGAGGAACACTGAAGCTTTCTTT
CDR3aa: CASSLDIWRNTEAFF

v_gene: TRBV7-2
d_gene: TRBD2
j_gene: TRBJ2-7
abundance: many
CDR3nt: TGTGCCAGCAGCTGGGACTACCTCCGCGAGCAGTACTTC
CDR3aa: CASSWDYLREQYF

v_gene: TRBV5-1
d_gene: NA
j_gene: TRBJ2-3
abundance: NA
CDR3nt: TGCGCCAGCAGCCCGACAGGACTACCAGATACGCAGTATTTT
CDR3aa: CASSPTGLPDTQYF

v_gene: TRBV4-1
d_gene: TRBD1
j_gene: TRBJ1-5
abundance: many
CDR3nt: TGCGCCAGCAGATGGACAGGGAAGAGCAATCAGCCCCAGCATTTT
CDR3aa: CASRWTGKSNQPQHF

v_gene: TRBV3-1
d_gene: TRBD1
j_gene: TRBJ2-2
abundance: many
CDR3nt: TGTGCCAGCAGCGACTCTACAGGGGGTTGGACCGGGGAGCTGTTTTTT
CDR3aa: CASSDSTGGWTGELFF

v_gene: TRBV12-3/TRBV12-4
d_gene: NA
j_gene: TRBJ2-3
abundance: NA
CDR3nt: TGTGCCAGCAATCCCCGGATGGGAGGTGCGTCTACGCAGTATTTT
CDR3aa: CASNPRMGGASTQYF

v_gene: TRBV5-1
d_gene: NA
j_gene: TRBJ2-2
abundance: NA
CDR3nt: TGCGCCAGCAGCCCCCAGGGTCCAGGTTGGTCCGGGGAGCTGTTTTTT
CDR3aa: CASSPQGPGWSGELFF

v_gene: TRBV11-2
d_gene: NA
j_gene: TRBJ2-5
abundance: few
CDR3nt: TGTGCCAGCAGCTGGGCCGGCCAAGAGACCCAGTACTTC
CDR3aa: CASSWAGQETQYF

v_gene: TRBV15
d_gene: NA
j_gene: TRBJ2-7
abundance: NA
CDR3nt: TGTGCCACCAGCAGAGATCATCCGGGAAGCTCCTACGAGCAGTACTTC
CDR3aa: CATSRDHPGSSYEQYF